These 6 T cell receptor beta chains originate from one sample sequenced in a study of control samples from healthy donors and cancer patients. This table comes from immunoSEQ multiplex PCR, and its TCRdb copy is limited to in-frame clones, with some not included. The sample shows around 53,000 clones, 80% to 90% of them seen only once. Source material: PBMCs. Receptors originate from a woman aged 45 to 65 with lung cancer.

This chain joins TRBV6-2 or TRBV6-3 and TRBJ1-2, with a weak D call TRBD1 (6 bases). The CDR3 spans 15 residues. Trimming pared 0 bases from V and 4 bases from J, leaving 12 bases between. Germline-derived CDR1 and CDR2 are MNHEY and SVGEGT. The CDR3 DNA reads as TGTGCCAGCAGTTACTCGGACAGCGCATTCTATGGCTACACCTTC. Translated: CASSYSDSAFYGYTF.

The chain joins TRBV6-1 to TRBJ1-5, with D possibly being TRBD1 (6 bases). CDR3 size: 14 residues. The germline V and J ends were trimmed by 0 bases and 6 bases, with 9 bases remaining between them. CDR1 is MNHNS and CDR2 is SASEGT in the germline V gene. CDR3 sequence: CASSEASRGQPQHF. Written as DNA, the CDR3 is TGTGCCAGCAGTGAAGCTAGCAGGGGTCAGCCCCAGCATTTT.

The V call is TRBV11-2, the J call TRBJ2-3, with D unclear. The CDR3 contains 13 residues. V lost 2 bases and J lost 5, with 8 bases in between. CDR1 is SGHAT, CDR2 FQNNGV, per germline. The CDR3 reads CASSLIRQDTQYF. DNA of the CDR3: TGTGCCAGCAGCTTAATAAGACAAGATACGCAGTATTTT.

This clone was detected a few times. The gene calls are TRBV18 and TRBJ2-3; no definite D call. The CDR3 extends over 15 amino acids. V lost 3 bases and J 1 base, leaving 11 bases between the germline ends. Germline values: CDR1 KGHSH, CDR2 LQKENI. The CDR3 reads CASSPGRLGTDTQYF. The CDR3 DNA follows: TGTGCCAGCTCACCTGGACGCCTAGGCACAGATACGCAGTATTTT.

The J gene is TRBJ1-1, the V gene TRBV7-9, with a weak D call TRBD1 (5 bases). V was cut by 2 bases and J by 6 bases, with 13 bases left in between. Looked up from germline, CDR1 is SEHNR and CDR2 is FQNEAQ (reference sequence). The CDR3 loop spans 14 amino acids. CDR3 residues: CASSLPGGDAEAFF. The CDR3 DNA follows: TGTGCCAGCAGCTTACCCGGGGGGGACGCTGAAGCTTTCTTT. The entire variable domain, with the rest obtained from reference TRBV7-9 and TRBJ1-1, is as follows: DTGVSQNPRHKITKRGQNVTFRCDPISEHNRLYWYRQTLGQGPEFLTYFQNEAQLEKSRLLSDRFSAERPKGSFSTLEIQRTEQGDSAMYLCASSLPGGDAEAFFGQGTRLTVV.

The chain has TRBV4-1 and TRBJ2-2; possibly TRBD2 for D (6 bases). Trimming took 6 bases from V and 7 from J, leaving 21 bases between them. The CDR3 spans 16 residues. The germline V gene has CDR1 MGHRA and CDR2 YSYEKL. CDR3 DNA sequence: TGCGCCAGCAGATCAAGTGCGGGACCCGAAAACGGGGAGCTGTTTTTT. Its protein product is CASRSSAGPENGELFF.